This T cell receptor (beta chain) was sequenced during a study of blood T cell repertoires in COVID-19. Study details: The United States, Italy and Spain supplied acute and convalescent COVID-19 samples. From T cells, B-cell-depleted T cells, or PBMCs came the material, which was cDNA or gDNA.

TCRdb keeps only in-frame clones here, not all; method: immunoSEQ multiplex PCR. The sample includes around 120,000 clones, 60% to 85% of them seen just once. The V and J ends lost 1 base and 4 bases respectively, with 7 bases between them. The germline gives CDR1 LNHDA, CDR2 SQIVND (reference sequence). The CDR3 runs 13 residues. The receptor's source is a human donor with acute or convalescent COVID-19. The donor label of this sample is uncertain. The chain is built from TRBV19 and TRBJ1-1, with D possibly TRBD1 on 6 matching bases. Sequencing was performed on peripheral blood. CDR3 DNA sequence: TGTGCCAGTAGTATAGCAGGGGCCACTGAAGCTTTCTTT. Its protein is CASSIAGATEAFF.